The entry below describes one TCR beta chain. The ends were cut back, 5 bases at V and 12 bases at J, with 14 bases in the middle. CDR3 length: 12 residues. CDR1 is SNHLY and CDR2 is FYNNEI in the germline V gene. The method was immunoSEQ multiplex PCR; TCRdb's version includes in-frame clones alone and lacks a portion of them. The sample has 90,000 to 150,000 clones; roughly 89% are singletons. The data derive from a study of T cell responses to AZD1222 COVID-19 vaccine. The specimen comprised peripheral blood, sampled 28 days after the second AZD1222 dose. The rearrangement joins TRBV2 to TRBJ2-1; perhaps D is TRBD1 or TRBD2 (5 bases each). The receptor was derived from an adult who received the AZD1222 COVID-19 vaccine. The CDR3 DNA is TGTGCCAGCAGTACTAGGTGGGGGATGCAGTTCTTC. It encodes CASSTRWGMQFF.